The clone carrying this T cell receptor beta chain was detected once. Libraries were prepared by immunoSEQ multiplex PCR; TCRdb keeps only in-frame clonotypes and omits some of them. The sample has 50,000 to 75,000 clones, 90% to 95% seen once. This specimen comes from a study of T cell changes during pregnancy in multiple sclerosis. Germline lookup yields CDR1 KGHSH and CDR2 LQKENI. V was pared by 2 bases and J by 4 bases, with 3 bases of the junction left unmatched. CDR3 length equals 16 residues. This chain links TRBV18 with TRBJ2-1; 12 nucleotides align to TRBD2. The sequence derives from a female donor in good health, enrolled as a control in a pregnancy study. The sample here was peripheral blood, taken after pregnancy. The DNA of the CDR3 is TGTGCCAGCTCACCAGAACTAGCGGGGGGATACAATGAGCAGTTCTTC. This gives the protein CASSPELAGGYNEQFF.